The 2 T cell receptor beta chains reported below all come from one sample, sequenced in a study of type 1 regulatory T cells. TCRdb independently ran MiXCR on the reads; one entry per CDR3 protein. The sample lists approximately 19,000 distinct CDR3 sequences, about a tenth seen once, with over 2.5% in the top ten. The sample consisted of CD4+ T cells, either the whole sample or a sorted fraction (not recorded which). All receptors derive from a human donor in good health.

Ten or more counts support this clonotype. As DNA, the CDR3 is TGTGCCAGCAGTAAGCGGTACCAAGAGACCCAGTACTTC. Protein product: CASSKRYQETQYF. The chain couples TRBV6-1 to TRBJ2-5; the D gene is possibly TRBD2 (5 bases). The V gene's germline CDR1 is MNHNS and CDR2 SASEGT. Trimming removed 5 bases from V and 0 bases from J, with 7 bases in between. The CDR3 sequence is 13 residues long.

Ten or more counts support this clonotype. V gene TRBV7-8 combines with J gene TRBJ2-3; either TRBD1 or TRBD2 may supply D (5 bases each). Trimming removed 3 bases from V and 6 bases from J, with 10 bases in between. Germline CDR1 reads SGHVS; CDR2 reads FQNEAQ. The CDR3 has 13 residues. CDR3 in amino acids: CASSFSRDDTQYF. The CDR3 DNA follows: TGTGCCAGCAGCTTCTCCCGGGACGATACGCAGTATTTT. The full variable domain, its missing parts supplied by reference TRBV7-8 and TRBJ2-3, is GAGVSQSPRYKVAKRGQDVALRCDPISGHVSLFWYQQALGQGPEFLTYFQNEAQLDKSGLPSDRFFAERPEGSVSTLKIQRTQQEDSAVYLCASSFSRDDTQYFGPGTRLTVL.